One and the same sample provided the 30 T cell receptor beta chains below, sequenced in a study of blood T cell repertoires in COVID-19. Generated by immunoSEQ multiplex PCR, the TCRdb table keeps only in-frame clones and is missing some. The table includes about 220,000 clones, over 75% detected once. Material for sequencing was PBMCs or T cells enriched from blood (not recorded which). Receptor source: a woman aged 18-29 years in a cohort exposed to, infected with or recovered from COVID-19 (not recorded which).

V gene TRBV2 combines with J gene TRBJ1-6; a possible D gene is TRBD1 (6 bases). V lost 5 bases and J lost 7, with 12 bases in between. CDR1 and CDR2 (germline): SNHLY, FYNNEI. This CDR3 comprises 14 residues. The CDR3 DNA sequence: TGTGCCAGCAGTACACCTACAGGGAATTCACCCCTCCACTTT. Translation: CASSTPTGNSPLHF.

A word on this clone: A much larger clone differs by one base, so this may be a read error. This sequence joins TRBV6-4 and TRBJ1-5, with 9 bases that match TRBD1. The V and J ends lost 6 bases and 4 bases, in that order; junction bases with no gene match: 4. Germline CDR1 reads MRHNA; CDR2 reads SNTAGT. The CDR3 loop spans 14 amino acids. This chain's CDR3 is CASRDDRGNQPQHF. The DNA for the CDR3 is TGTGCCAGCAGGGATGACAGGGGGAATCAGCCCCAGCATTTT.

V gene TRBV5-8 combines with J gene TRBJ1-5; 7 positions agree with TRBD1. This CDR3 comprises 13 residues. The V segment lost 5 bases and the J segment 5 bases; nucleotides outside the gene matches: 4. The germline CDR1 and CDR2 sequences are SGHTS and YDEGEE. DNA of the CDR3: TGTGCCAGCAGGTGGGACAGAGATCAGCCCCAGCATTTT. Its translation: CASRWDRDQPQHF.

The rearrangement links TRBV28 to TRBJ1-1; weak D call: TRBD1 (5 bases). The CDR3 is 13 amino acids. The V end was cut by 6 bases, the J end by 7 bases, with 15 bases between. The V gene's germline CDR1 is MDHEN and CDR2 SYDVKM. In DNA, the CDR3 is TGTGCCAGCAGCACCACCTCCGGGGGTGAAGCTTTCTTT. This encodes CASSTTSGGEAFF.

The chain carries TRBV27 and TRBJ1-4, with D perhaps matching TRBD1 (6 bases). V lost 2 bases, J lost 7 bases, and 14 bases lay in between. There are 15 residues in the CDR3. The V gene's germline CDR1 is MNHEY and CDR2 SMNVEV (reference sequence). Written as DNA, the CDR3 is TGTGCCAGCAGTTTAAACCAGGGGCGCACTGAAAAACTGTTTTTT. As protein: CASSLNQGRTEKLFF.

This chain connects TRBV5-1 to TRBJ2-2; possible D gene TRBD1, 6 bases. This CDR3 spans 16 amino acids. Trimming took 2 bases from V and 2 from J, leaving 13 bases between them. Germline V CDR1 and CDR2: SGHRS, YFSETQ. The DNA for the CDR3 is TGCGCCAGCAGCTTTACCGGGACACCCAACACCGGGGAGCTGTTTTTT. Its protein product is CASSFTGTPNTGELFF. Full variable domain (outside the CDR3, taken from reference TRBV5-1 and TRBJ2-2): KAGVTQTPRYLIKTRGQQVTLSCSPISGHRSVSWYQQTPGQGLQFLFEYFSETQRNKGNFPGRFSGRQFSNSRSEMNVSTLELGDSALYLCASSFTGTPNTGELFFGEGSRLTVL.

Here the CDR3 reads CASSFGTTTGGRAEGTQYF. CDR3 nucleotide sequence: TGTGCCAGCAGCTTTGGGACGACAACGGGCGGGAGGGCCGAAGGGACCCAGTACTTC. The chain employs TRBV11-3 and TRBJ2-5; 9 nucleotides align to TRBD2. The CDR3 extends over 19 amino acids. Trimming at V came to 3 bases and at J to 7 bases, leaving 21 bases not matched to a gene. Germline V gene lookup returns CDR1 SGHNT and CDR2 YENEEA.

The J gene is TRBJ2-1, the V gene TRBV7-9; 15 bases map to TRBD2. The germline V gene encodes CDR1 SEHNR and CDR2 FQNEAQ (reference sequence). The junction had 9 bases not matched to a gene; V was cut back by 5 bases and J by 10 bases. There are 16 residues in the CDR3. Written as DNA, the CDR3 is TGTGCCAGCAGCCCGCGGGGACTAGCGGGAGGTCGAGAGCAGTTCTTC. Translation gives CASSPRGLAGGREQFF.

The rearrangement joins TRBV5-4 to TRBJ2-7; 8 bases fit TRBD1. Germline assignment: CDR1 SGHNT and CDR2 YYREEE (reference sequence). V gave up 0 bases and J gave up 3 bases; unmatched junction bases: 5. The CDR3 consists of 15 residues. The chain's CDR3 is CASSLARTGYYEQYF. CDR3 nucleotides: TGTGCCAGCAGCTTGGCACGGACAGGGTACTACGAGCAGTACTTC.

This chain joins TRBV30 and TRBJ1-1; 9 nucleotides agree with TRBD1. The V and J ends lost 7 bases and 4 bases, in that order; junction bases with no gene match: 7. The CDR3 sequence is 13 residues long. Per the germline V gene, CDR1 is GTSNPN and CDR2 is SVGIG (reference sequence). The CDR3 DNA follows: TGTGCCTTAGAAGGACAGGGGTTCACTGAAGCTTTCTTT. This encodes CALEGQGFTEAFF.

The chain combines TRBV18 with TRBJ2-1; D may be TRBD1 (6 bases). CDR3 length: 15 residues. V was shortened by 3 bases and J by 2 bases, with 11 bases between the two germline ends. CDR1 KGHSH and CDR2 LQKENI come from the germline V gene. CDR3 DNA sequence: TGTGCCAGCTCACCCGGTAGGGGGACCTACAATGAGCAGTTCTTC. This sequence encodes CASSPGRGTYNEQFF.

The rearrangement uses TRBV19 and TRBJ1-2, with TRBD1 identical over 9 bases. The CDR3 covers 13 residues. The germline CDR1 and CDR2 sequences are LNHDA and SQIVND (reference sequence). The V and J ends lost 7 bases and 6 bases, in that order; junction bases with no gene match: 6. The CDR3 reads CASKRTGVDGYTF. As DNA, the CDR3 is TGTGCCAGTAAGAGGACAGGGGTTGATGGCTACACCTTC.

The V and J genes are TRBV11-3 and TRBJ2-3, with D unclear. CDR3 length equals 12 residues. Germline V lookup: CDR1 SGHNT, CDR2 YENEEA. Deletions cut 5 bases from V and 6 bases from J, with 9 bases between. The CDR3 DNA follows: TGTGCCAGCAGCCCCAACTCGGATACGCAGTATTTT. Translation: CASSPNSDTQYF. Using reference TRBV11-3 and TRBJ2-3 for the parts outside the CDR3, the full variable domain is EAGVVQSPRYKIIEKKQPVAFWCNPISGHNTLYWYLQNLGQGPELLIRYENEEAVDDSQLPKDRFSAERLKGVDSTLKIQPAELGDSAVYLCASSPNSDTQYFGPGTRLTVL.

The J gene is TRBJ1-4, the V gene TRBV28, with D maybe TRBD1 (6 bases). Germline V gives CDR1 MDHEN, CDR2 SYDVKM. Trimming removed 7 bases from V and 7 bases from J, with 13 bases in between. CDR3 length equals 13 residues. The CDR3 here is CASMGGRFEKLFF. As DNA, the CDR3 is TGTGCCAGCATGGGGGGGCGTTTTGAAAAACTGTTTTTT.

This sequence joins TRBV3-1 (or the pseudogene TRBV3-2) and TRBJ1-5; 7 bases align to TRBD1. The CDR3 has 13 residues. The germline V gene has CDR1 LGHDT and CDR2 YNNKEL (reference sequence). The V segment lost 1 base and the J segment 7 bases; nucleotides outside the gene matches: 1. For the CDR3, the DNA is TGTGCCAGCAGCCAAGGACAGGGACAGCCCCAGCATTTT. Protein sequence: CASSQGQGQPQHF.

The CDR3 is CAIGPGGFGYTF. CDR3 DNA: TGTGCCATCGGTCCAGGGGGCTTTGGCTACACCTTC. The genes are TRBV10-3 and TRBJ1-2, with TRBD1 identical over 8 bases. This CDR3 comprises 12 residues. The V gene's germline CDR1 is ENHRY and CDR2 SYGVKD. The V and J ends lost 8 bases and 7 bases, in that order; junction bases with no gene match: 6.

The chain couples TRBV28 to TRBJ1-1; TRBD1 is a possible D gene (5 bases). The CDR3 spans 15 residues. CDR1 MDHEN and CDR2 SYDVKM come from the germline V gene. Between the trimmed V and J ends, which lost 7 bases and 7 bases, there was a span of 22 bases. The CDR3 DNA reads as TGTGCCAGCATCACCGCCGGGGGGGGTAAGATTGAAGCTTTCTTT. Encoded protein: CASITAGGGKIEAFF.

The gene calls are TRBV2 and TRBJ1-2, with 7 nucleotides matching TRBD1. V trimming: 8 bases; J trimming: 6 bases; junction bases outside the gene matches: 9. Looked up from germline, CDR1 is SNHLY and CDR2 is FYNNEI. There are 13 residues in the CDR3. The CDR3 sequence is CASQSTGEDGYTF. CDR3 coding DNA: TGTGCCAGCCAATCAACAGGGGAGGATGGCTACACCTTC.

Worth noting for this clone: Other nucleotide sequences in the sample specify the same CDR3. This CDR3 reads CASSESQRYTEAFF. CDR3 DNA: TGTGCCAGCAGTGAATCACAGCGGTACACTGAAGCTTTCTTT. The V and J genes are TRBV25-1 and TRBJ1-1; D remains unclear. CDR1 and CDR2 from the germline V gene are MGHDK and SYGVNS. This CDR3 has 14 residues. V lost 1 base and J lost 3, with 9 bases in between.

The rearrangement uses TRBV12-3 or TRBV12-4 and TRBJ1-1; D is uncertain. V lost 6 bases to trimming and J lost 2 bases, with 7 bases between them. The CDR3 is 12 amino acids. CDR3: CASSPINTEAFF. CDR3 DNA: TGTGCCAGCAGCCCCATTAACACTGAAGCTTTCTTT.

The chain carries TRBV28 and TRBJ2-5; 8 bases match TRBD1. This CDR3 is built from 13 residues. V was pared by 5 bases and J by 3 bases, with 2 bases of the junction left unmatched. Germline loops: CDR1 MDHEN, CDR2 SYDVKM. The CDR3 sequence: CASSLDREETQYF. Here the CDR3 DNA reads TGTGCCAGCAGTCTGGACAGGGAAGAGACCCAGTACTTC.

The chain combines TRBV5-4 with TRBJ2-1, with 8 nucleotides matching TRBD2. This CDR3 is built from 15 residues. CDR1 and CDR2 from the germline V gene are SGHNT and YYREEE (reference sequence). The trim removed 4 bases at V and 5 bases at J, leaving 8 bases unmatched. As DNA, the CDR3 is TGTGCCAGCAGCAAACCGGGACTAGGGGACAATGAGCAGTTCTTC. Amino acids: CASSKPGLGDNEQFF.

This chain joins TRBV7-8 and TRBJ1-2; TRBD1 is a possible D gene (5 bases). Germline V gene lookup returns CDR1 SGHVS and CDR2 FQNEAQ. V lost 7 bases and J lost 13, with 19 bases in between. The CDR3 runs to 12 residues. This chain's CDR3 is CASTSAGGPPTF. The CDR3 DNA sequence: TGTGCCAGCACCAGCGCGGGGGGACCACCCACCTTC.

V and J are TRBV28 and TRBJ2-1, with unresolved D. Trimming pared 6 bases from V and 6 bases from J, leaving 12 bases between. This CDR3 contains 13 residues. Per the germline V gene, CDR1 is MDHEN and CDR2 is SYDVKM. The CDR3 is CASSPTVLNEQFF. CDR3 nucleotides: TGTGCCAGCAGCCCTACTGTTCTCAATGAGCAGTTCTTC.

The chain's CDR3 is CASSLAGRERDGYTF. The CDR3 nucleotides are TGTGCCAGCAGCTTAGCGGGCAGGGAAAGGGATGGCTACACCTTC. The gene calls are TRBV11-2 and TRBJ1-2, with a weak D call TRBD1 (5 bases). V was clipped by 1 base and J by 6 bases, with 15 bases between them. CDR1 and CDR2 (germline): SGHAT, FQNNGV. This CDR3 contains 15 residues.

This clone was recorded once. The chain couples TRBV4-1 to TRBJ1-4; D remains ambiguous. Germline V lookup: CDR1 MGHRA, CDR2 YSYEKL. The CDR3 contains 15 residues. V was clipped by 1 base and J by 3 bases, with 9 bases between them. CDR3 region: CASSQGQWSNEKLFF. CDR3 DNA: TGCGCCAGCAGCCAAGGGCAGTGGTCTAATGAAAAACTGTTTTTT.

V and J are TRBV6-1 and TRBJ1-6, with D possibly TRBD1 on 5 matching bases. Trimming removed 3 bases at V and 8 bases at J, with 8 bases between. CDR3 size: 13 residues. Germline V lookup: CDR1 MNHNS, CDR2 SASEGT. CDR3 region: CASSDWGDSPLHF. CDR3 DNA sequence: TGTGCCAGCAGTGATTGGGGGGATTCACCCCTCCACTTT.

The J gene is TRBJ2-7, the V gene TRBV5-6; 12 bases match TRBD1. The CDR3 consists of 16 residues. The trim removed 3 bases at V and 2 bases at J, leaving 6 bases unmatched. The germline V gene has CDR1 SGHDT and CDR2 YYEEEE. The CDR3 sequence is CASSSQGTGGPYEQYF. The DNA of the CDR3 is TGTGCCAGCAGCTCGCAGGGGACAGGGGGCCCCTACGAGCAGTACTTC.

V and J are TRBV25-1 and TRBJ1-5; 10 bases map to TRBD1. Germline CDR1 and CDR2: MGHDK and SYGVNS. CDR3 length: 15 residues. The junction had 8 bases not matched to a gene; V was cut back by 5 bases and J by 7 bases. The CDR3 loop reads CASSPTGGAGQPQHF. For the CDR3, the DNA is TGTGCCAGCAGTCCGACAGGGGGCGCCGGGCAGCCCCAGCATTTT.

This chain uses TRBV18 with TRBJ2-7; D possibly corresponds to TRBD1 (7 bases). In germline, CDR1 is KGHSH, CDR2 LQKENI. The CDR3 spans 15 residues. V gave up 3 bases and J gave up 2 bases, with 14 bases separating them. CDR3 nucleotides: TGTGCCAGCTCACCGGGGCAGGGGGGTACCTACGAGCAGTACTTC. This gives the protein CASSPGQGGTYEQYF.